The 27 T cell receptor beta chains below come from one sample, sequenced in a study of T-cell memory formation after mild COVID-19. TCRdb fed the 5' RACE reads into MiXCR, producing one record per CDR3 protein. The sample holds around 130,000 distinct CDR3 sequences, 17% seen once. Sequenced input: PBMCs or a T cell subset sorted from them (not recorded which). These TCRs come from a man between 18 and 29 years old who had mild COVID-19 (a few samples of this study predate the infection). Cell type and time point are not known.

This chain's CDR3 is CASSPHEWLGADTQYF. CDR3 nucleotides: TGTGCCAGCAGTCCCCACGAGTGGCTGGGCGCAGATACGCAGTATTTT. The chain carries TRBV28 and TRBJ2-3; D ambiguous. CDR1 and CDR2 (germline): MDHEN, SYDVKM. The CDR3 covers 16 residues. V was clipped by 5 bases and J by 4 bases, with 19 bases between them.

This sequence joins TRBV2 and TRBJ2-5; 10 bases align to TRBD2. J gave up 4 bases and V 4 bases, and 0 bases lay outside the gene matches. Germline-derived CDR1 and CDR2 are SNHLY and FYNNEI. CDR3 length: 13 residues. The CDR3, as DNA: TGTGCCAGCAGTGGGACTAGCGGAGAGACCCAGTACTTC. It is translated as CASSGTSGETQYF.

This rearrangement joins TRBV15 to TRBJ2-1, with TRBD1 matching 7 bases. Germline loops: CDR1 LNHNV, CDR2 YYDKDF (reference sequence). This CDR3 is 13 amino acids long. V gave up 6 bases and J gave up 5 bases; unmatched junction bases: 4. The CDR3 bases are TGTGCCACCAGACCGGACAGGAACAATGAGCAGTTCTTC. It specifies CATRPDRNNEQFF.

The V and J genes are TRBV20-1 and TRBJ2-5, with 10 bases matching TRBD2. Germline V gene sequence: CDR1 DFQATT, CDR2 SNEGSKA (reference sequence). The CDR3 spans 15 residues. With V trimmed by 3 bases and J by 4 bases, 8 bases remained unmatched. CDR3 sequence: CSARALPSGGETQYF. The CDR3 DNA follows: TGCAGTGCTAGGGCTCTGCCTAGCGGGGGAGAGACCCAGTACTTC.

This clonotype was found many times. This chain uses TRBV3-1 with TRBJ1-5; D remains unclear. The V and J ends lost 3 bases and 7 bases respectively, with 10 bases between them. The CDR3 is 13 amino acids. The germline V gene has CDR1 LGHDT and CDR2 YNNKEL (reference sequence). CDR3 protein: CASSHDDVQPQHF. The CDR3 nucleotides are TGTGCCAGCAGCCATGATGACGTCCAGCCCCAGCATTTT.

The chain carries TRBV12-3 or TRBV12-4 and TRBJ2-5; no clear D. The CDR3 spans 12 residues. The V gene lost 4 bases and the J gene lost 4 bases, with 7 bases spanning the gap. The DNA of the CDR3 is TGTGCCAGCAGTTGGGCCGGAGAGACCCAGTACTTC. This gives the protein CASSWAGETQYF.

This clonotype was picked up a small number of times. The rearrangement links TRBV9 to TRBJ2-1; 10 nucleotides agree with TRBD2. The junction had 10 bases not matched to a gene; V was cut back by 1 base and J by 9 bases. This CDR3 comprises 16 residues. Germline CDR1 SGDLS, CDR2 YYNGEE. The CDR3 DNA follows: TGTGCCAGCAGCGTACAAACTAGCGGGGTACAGGGTGAGCAGTTCTTC. Amino acid sequence: CASSVQTSGVQGEQFF.

The J gene is TRBJ2-1, the V gene TRBV30; no firm D call. The germline CDR1 and CDR2 sequences are GTSNPN and SVGIG (reference sequence). This CDR3 contains 17 residues. V lost 5 bases to trimming and J lost 8 bases, with 28 bases between them. CDR3 loop: CAWGTRRQATFRYEQFF. CDR3 DNA sequence: TGTGCCTGGGGAACACGCAGGCAGGCGACCTTTCGCTATGAGCAGTTCTTC.

This clonotype was detected only a few times. The chain combines TRBV9 with TRBJ2-5, with no clear D. The CDR3 length is 17 residues. Per the germline V gene, CDR1 is SGDLS and CDR2 is YYNGEE. The ends were cut back, 0 bases at V and 2 bases at J, with 17 bases in the middle. CDR3 in amino acids: CASSVDPIGRLQETQYF. The CDR3 DNA reads as TGTGCCAGCAGCGTAGACCCCATTGGCAGGCTGCAAGAGACCCAGTACTTC.

This clonotype was observed a few times. The chain uses TRBV9 and TRBJ2-5; D possibly corresponds to TRBD2 (6 bases). Between the trimmed V and J ends, which lost 0 bases and 4 bases, there was a span of 16 bases. The CDR3 sequence is 16 residues long. The germline V gene encodes CDR1 SGDLS and CDR2 YYNGEE. The CDR3 sequence: CASSVAASAGGETQYF. The DNA for the CDR3 is TGTGCCAGCAGCGTAGCTGCTAGCGCGGGCGGAGAGACCCAGTACTTC. The whole variable domain, remainder taken from reference TRBV9 and TRBJ2-5, is DSGVTQTPKHLITATGQRVTLRCSPRSGDLSVYWYQQSLDQGLQFLIQYYNGEERAKGNILERFSAQQFPDLHSELNLSSLELGDSALYFCASSVAASAGGETQYFGPGTRLLVL.

The rearrangement joins TRBV20-1 to TRBJ1-5; D is perhaps TRBD1 (6 bases). The CDR3 loop spans 14 amino acids. Trimming pared 0 bases from V and 5 bases from J, leaving 11 bases between. The germline V gene encodes CDR1 DFQATT and CDR2 SNEGSKA (reference sequence). CDR3 sequence reads: CSARDRGGYQPQHF. The DNA of the CDR3 is TGCAGTGCTAGAGATCGGGGGGGCTATCAGCCCCAGCATTTT.

This clonotype was picked up a small number of times. This chain uses TRBV5-4 with TRBJ2-1, with D unresolved. Germline-derived CDR1 and CDR2 are SGHNT and YYREEE (reference sequence). The CDR3 spans 15 residues. Trimming took 1 base from V and 2 from J, leaving 10 bases between them. CDR3 protein: CASSLLDATYNEQFF. In nucleotides, the CDR3 is TGTGCCAGCAGCTTGTTGGACGCAACCTACAATGAGCAGTTCTTC.

This clonotype was counted between two and nine times. The chain employs TRBV5-5 and TRBJ2-6; D is unresolved. This CDR3 contains 16 residues. Trimming cost V 1 base and J 1 base, with 9 bases left between them. Germline V gene sequence: CDR1 SGHKS, CDR2 YYEKEE (reference sequence). This CDR3 reads CASSLMRVSGANVLTF. The CDR3 region has the DNA TGTGCCAGCAGCTTGATGCGTGTATCTGGGGCCAACGTCCTGACTTTC.

The sample holds many counts of this clonotype. The chain carries TRBV12-3 or TRBV12-4 and TRBJ2-1; the D is unclear. Trimming removed 6 bases from V and 4 bases from J, with 7 bases in between. CDR3 length equals 12 residues. This CDR3 is CASRPHYNEQFF. In nucleotides, the CDR3 is TGTGCCAGCAGACCTCATTACAATGAGCAGTTCTTC.

The V call is TRBV10-3, the J call TRBJ2-5; tentatively, D is TRBD2 (6 bases). The ends were cut back, 7 bases at V and 2 bases at J, with 17 bases in the middle. Germline V CDR1 and CDR2: ENHRY, SYGVKD. The CDR3 is 15 residues long. DNA for the CDR3: TGTGCCATCACTGCTGGTCCTGGGGGGCAAGAGACCCAGTACTTC. As protein: CAITAGPGGQETQYF.

This clonotype was observed a few times. The rearrangement links TRBV7-2 to TRBJ2-3, with D hard to call. CDR1 and CDR2 (germline): SGHTA, FQGNSA. The CDR3 sequence is 17 residues long. V was clipped by 1 base and J by 0 bases, with 14 bases between them. CDR3 sequence reads: CASSLVPRSSSTDTQYF. CDR3 bases: TGTGCCAGCAGCTTAGTTCCGCGCAGCTCTAGCACAGATACGCAGTATTTT.

This clonotype was seen many times. V is TRBV5-1 and J is TRBJ1-1; D not certain. V was clipped by 2 bases and J by 1 base, with 6 bases between them. Per the germline V gene, CDR1 is SGHRS and CDR2 is YFSETQ. The CDR3 is 13 residues long. The CDR3 region has the DNA TGCGCCAGCAGCTTTCATGGGAACACTGAAGCTTTCTTT. Protein: CASSFHGNTEAFF.

V and J are TRBV25-1 and TRBJ2-2, with D possibly matching TRBD1 (6 bases). The V gene's germline CDR1 is MGHDK and CDR2 SYGVNS. The ends were cut back, 4 bases at V and 7 bases at J, with 10 bases in the middle. This CDR3 spans 13 amino acids. CDR3 bases: TGTGCCAGCAGTGGACAGGTCCTCGGGGAGCTGTTTTTT. As protein: CASSGQVLGELFF.

The V and J genes are TRBV4-2 and TRBJ1-4; tentatively, D is TRBD1 (5 bases). Germline V gene data show CDR1 as LGHNA and CDR2 as YNFKEQ. The germline V and J ends were trimmed by 1 base and 1 base, with 13 bases remaining between them. This CDR3 contains 17 residues. In DNA, the CDR3 is TGTGCCAGCAGCCAAGGACCACAGGATTTAACTAATGAAAAACTGTTTTTT. Amino acids: CASSQGPQDLTNEKLFF.

CDR3 region: CASSLRGRGGETQYF. The DNA for the CDR3 is TGTGCCAGCTCCCTCAGGGGGCGGGGAGGGGAGACCCAGTACTTC. The gene calls are TRBV11-2 and TRBJ2-5; TRBD1 might be the D (8 bases). CDR1 SGHAT and CDR2 FQNNGV come from the germline V gene. V was cut by 8 bases and J by 5 bases, with 21 bases left in between. This CDR3 is built from 15 residues.

The rearrangement joins TRBV3-1 to TRBJ1-5; D unresolved. CDR1 is LGHDT, CDR2 YNNKEL, per germline (reference sequence). This CDR3 comprises 13 residues. Trimming pared 0 bases from V and 6 bases from J, leaving 6 bases between. The CDR3 region has the DNA TGTGCCAGCAGCCAAGATGTTGTTCAGCCCCAGCATTTT. This gives the protein CASSQDVVQPQHF.

This clonotype was observed a few times. The chain combines TRBV18 with TRBJ2-5; possibly TRBD1 for D (6 bases). V was clipped by 5 bases and J by 3 bases, with 16 bases between them. Germline V gives CDR1 KGHSH, CDR2 LQKENI. CDR3 length equals 15 residues. This CDR3 is CASSGEGVWEETQYF. The CDR3 coding sequence is TGTGCCAGCTCAGGCGAGGGGGTCTGGGAAGAGACCCAGTACTTC.

This clonotype was seen only a few times. V gene TRBV9 combines with J gene TRBJ2-5; D might be TRBD2 (5 bases). The CDR3 runs to 17 residues. Trimming shortened V by 0 bases and J by 2 bases, and 17 bases separated the two germline ends. CDR1 is SGDLS and CDR2 is YYNGEE in the germline V gene. The CDR3 sequence is CASSVDGRRLGQETQYF. CDR3 bases: TGTGCCAGCAGCGTAGACGGGCGGAGGCTGGGTCAAGAGACCCAGTACTTC. Filled out from reference TRBV9 and TRBJ2-5, the complete variable domain reads DSGVTQTPKHLITATGQRVTLRCSPRSGDLSVYWYQQSLDQGLQFLIQYYNGEERAKGNILERFSAQQFPDLHSELNLSSLELGDSALYFCASSVDGRRLGQETQYFGPGTRLLVL.

The sample holds many counts of this clonotype. The chain carries TRBV27 and TRBJ1-2; a possible D gene is TRBD1 (5 bases). With 0 bases removed from V and 4 bases from J, the gap between germline ends came to 9 bases. The germline CDR1 and CDR2 sequences are MNHEY and SMNVEV (reference sequence). CDR3 length equals 14 residues. The CDR3 nucleotides read TGTGCCAGCAGTTTATCGGGGGAAAGCTATGGCTACACCTTC. This gives the protein CASSLSGESYGYTF.

The V and J genes are TRBV2 and TRBJ2-1; TRBD1 might be the D (6 bases). This CDR3 spans 11 amino acids. Germline V gene sequence: CDR1 SNHLY, CDR2 FYNNEI. Trimming took 9 bases from V and 7 from J, leaving 10 bases between them. Here the CDR3 DNA reads TGTGCCAGACTTCAGGGGAATGAGCAGTTCTTC. This encodes CARLQGNEQFF.

This clonotype was recorded only once. This rearrangement joins TRBV4-1 to TRBJ2-4, with TRBD2 matching 9 bases. Losses at the gene ends were 0 bases for V and 2 bases for J; bases not matched to a gene: 5. Germline CDR1 reads MGHRA; CDR2 reads YSYEKL. The CDR3 contains 17 residues. The CDR3 is CASSQEGLAGTKNIQYF. For the CDR3, the DNA is TGCGCCAGCAGCCAAGAAGGGCTAGCGGGGACCAAAAACATTCAGTACTTC.

The chain links TRBV7-2 to TRBJ2-3, with D uncertain. Germline V gene data show CDR1 as SGHTA and CDR2 as FQGNSA. The CDR3 has 14 amino acids. V was pared by 1 base and J by 4 bases, with 9 bases between. The CDR3 coding sequence is TGTGCCAGCAGCTTAGTATACAGCTCAGATACGCAGTATTTT. Translating it yields CASSLVYSSDTQYF. The whole variable domain, filled in from reference TRBV7-2 and TRBJ2-3, reads GAGVSQSPSNKVTEKGKDVELRCDPISGHTALYWYRQSLGQGLEFLIYFQGNSAPDKSGLPSDRFSAERTGGSVSTLTIQRTQQEDSAVYLCASSLVYSSDTQYFGPGTRLTVL.